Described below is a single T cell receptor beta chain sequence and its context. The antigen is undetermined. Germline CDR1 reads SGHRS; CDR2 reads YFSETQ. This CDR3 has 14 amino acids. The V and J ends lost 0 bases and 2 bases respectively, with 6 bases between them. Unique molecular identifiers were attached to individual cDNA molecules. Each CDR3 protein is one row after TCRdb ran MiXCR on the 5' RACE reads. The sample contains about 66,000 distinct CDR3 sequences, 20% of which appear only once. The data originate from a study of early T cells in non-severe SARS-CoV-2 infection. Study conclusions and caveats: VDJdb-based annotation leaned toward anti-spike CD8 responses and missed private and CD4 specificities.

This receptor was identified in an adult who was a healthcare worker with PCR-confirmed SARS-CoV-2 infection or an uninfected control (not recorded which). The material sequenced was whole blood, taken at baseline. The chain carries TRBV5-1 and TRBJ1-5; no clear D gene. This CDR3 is CASSLGARNQPQHF. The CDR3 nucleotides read TGCGCCAGCAGCTTGGGGGCCCGCAATCAGCCCCAGCATTTT.